This T cell receptor (beta chain) was captured by sequencing in a study of lung T cells in sarcoidosis with Löfgren's syndrome. Study details: CD4+ T cells build up in sarcoidosis bronchoalveolar lavage fluid. Löfgren's syndrome patients were the main repertoire analysis focus.

TCRdb processed the reads anew with MiXCR; each CDR3 protein has one entry. The repertoire has 60,000 or so distinct CDR3 sequences, around 21% of them found once; the top ten carry around 2.3%. This clonotype is judged medium-sized. What it binds is not known. Overall study findings and caveats: Shared TRAV12-1 and TRBV2 CDR3 motifs were reported across several patients. Paired TRAV12-1/TRBV2 TCRs showed CDR3 homology and preferential pairing.

The V gene's germline CDR1 is MNHEY and CDR2 SVGEGT. The V end was cut by 4 bases, the J end by 4 bases, with 15 bases between. CDR3 size: 15 residues. The sample consisted of CD4+ T cells from PBMCs. This sequence joins TRBV6-2 or TRBV6-3 and TRBJ2-3; D remains unclear. This TCR was recovered from a human donor with sarcoidosis (Löfgren's syndrome or another form), or a control subject (not recorded which). In nucleotides, the CDR3 is TGTGCCAGCAGTTTGGGAAGAGGAGCTGCAGATACGCAGTATTTT. Amino acids: CASSLGRGAADTQYF.